These 3 T cell receptor beta chains were sequenced from one sample in a study of T cell responses to AZD1222 COVID-19 vaccine. Libraries were prepared by immunoSEQ multiplex PCR; TCRdb keeps only in-frame clonotypes and omits some of them. The profile covers under 200,000 clones, with 85% to 95% appearing a single time and approximately 3.9% taken by the ten largest. Specimen: peripheral blood, collected on day 0 of AZD1222 vaccination. These receptors originate from an adult in good health.

The genes are TRBV15 and TRBJ2-6, with D perhaps matching TRBD1 or TRBD2 (5 bases each). V gave up 4 bases and J gave up 0 bases, with 13 bases separating them. This CDR3 has 17 residues. The germline V gene encodes CDR1 LNHNV and CDR2 YYDKDF (reference sequence). This chain's CDR3 is CATSIPLGASGANVLTF. CDR3 bases: TGTGCCACCAGCATACCCCTCGGGGCCTCTGGGGCCAACGTCCTGACTTTC.

This rearrangement joins TRBV18 to TRBJ1-4, with 7 bases identical to TRBD1. The CDR3 loop spans 14 amino acids. J lost 11 bases, V lost 4 bases, and 10 bases had no gene match. CDR1 and CDR2 (germline): KGHSH, LQKENI. CDR3 amino acids: CASSLRQGQVKLFF. In DNA, the CDR3 is TGTGCCAGCTCACTAAGACAGGGTCAGGTGAAACTGTTTTTT.

V usage is TRBV7-6 and J usage is TRBJ2-2, with D tentatively TRBD2 (5 bases). Trimming removed 5 bases from V and 3 bases from J, with 19 bases in between. Germline V lookup: CDR1 SGHVS, CDR2 FNYEAQ. The CDR3 has 17 residues. CDR3 coding DNA: TGTGCCAGCAGCAAACCAGAGGGCCAACCGTACACCGGGGAGCTGTTTTTT. Its translation: CASSKPEGQPYTGELFF.